Included here is one T cell receptor (beta chain) sequence, with context. Antigen specificity is unknown. Method: immunoSEQ multiplex PCR; TCRdb's copy keeps in-frame clones and lacks some. The table shows roughly 1,800,000 clones, with about 95% occurring only once. Selected positively for CCR7 and CD45RO-negative, naive CD8 cells excluded terminally differentiated effector memory CD45RA+ cells. The sample belongs to a study of shared clonotypes between healthy human individuals. Looking at the study overall: Each donor had three CD4 naive, three CD4 memory, two CD8 naive and one CD8 memory plate. Study-wide results and caveats: Relative to their counterparts shared across all four donors, non-shared clonotypes exhibited diminished generation probabilities.

V lost 3 bases and J 4 bases, leaving 9 bases between the germline ends. The CDR3 length is 13 residues. Per the germline V gene, CDR1 is SGHVS and CDR2 is FNYEAQ. The chain carries TRBV7-6 and TRBJ2-5; D call uncertain. The sample comprised naive CD8+ T cells sorted from blood. This TCR came from a young man in good health. The CDR3 is CASSFPPGETQYF. CDR3 coding DNA: TGTGCCAGCAGCTTCCCCCCTGGAGAGACCCAGTACTTC.